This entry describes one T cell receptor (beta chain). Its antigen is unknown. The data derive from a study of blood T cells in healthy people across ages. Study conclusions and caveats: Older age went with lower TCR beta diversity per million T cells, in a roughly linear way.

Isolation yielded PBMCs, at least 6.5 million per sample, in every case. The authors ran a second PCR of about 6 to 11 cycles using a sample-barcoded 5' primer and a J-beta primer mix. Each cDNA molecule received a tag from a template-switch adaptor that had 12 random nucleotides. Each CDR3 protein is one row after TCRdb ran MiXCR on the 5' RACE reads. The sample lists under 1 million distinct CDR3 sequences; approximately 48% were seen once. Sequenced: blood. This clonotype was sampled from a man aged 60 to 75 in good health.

The CDR3 loop reads CASSQRTGGNYEQYF. CDR3 in DNA: TGTGCCAGCAGTCAGCGGACAGGGGGAAACTACGAGCAGTACTTC. This chain connects TRBV6-5 to TRBJ2-7, with 10 nucleotides matching TRBD1. The V gene's germline CDR1 is MNHEY and CDR2 SVGAGI. Trimming removed 5 bases from V and 3 bases from J; junction bases left unmatched: 7. This CDR3 contains 15 residues.